The source of this TCR beta chain is a study of cytomegalovirus exposure and HLA in healthy donors. Study-wide context: In a previous analysis, some 120 million unique TCR beta sequences were found from approximately 180 million T cells. Findings and caveats of the study: The only immune exposure information that was available was CMV serostatus.

A multiplex PCR was run with 60 Vbeta primers and 13 Jbeta primers. Here immunoSEQ multiplex PCR was the method, and the copy in TCRdb shows in-frame clones only, minus some. The sample has some 160,000 clones, roughly 80% seen once. The germline V gene has CDR1 MDHEN and CDR2 SYDVKM. The CDR3 consists of 16 residues. V was pared by 5 bases and J by 1 base, with 12 bases between. Remarks on this clone: Its antigen is undetermined.

Source material: PBMCs. V usage is TRBV28 and J usage is TRBJ2-6; D is possibly TRBD1 (5 bases). This sequence originates from a male donor in good health and CMV-seronegative. In DNA form, the CDR3 reads TGTGCCAGCAGTACCCCAGGGTTGTCTGGGGCCAACGTCCTGACTTTC. Amino acids: CASSTPGLSGANVLTF.